This T cell receptor (beta chain) was sequenced during a study of shared clonotypes between healthy human individuals. Across the whole study: The donor group consisted of two women and a few men, aged 18 to 49. General study results and limits: The small donor group covered limited genetic and exposure diversity.

Sequenced by immunoSEQ multiplex PCR; TCRdb stores in-frame clones only, minus some. The sample contains roughly 96,000 clones, around 47% of which appear only once. Donors comprised only Caucasian adults living in Nashville, Tennessee. The CDR3 loop spans 16 amino acids. From germline, CDR1 is SGHRS and CDR2 YFSETQ. V was pared by 4 bases and J by 6 bases, with 16 bases of the junction left unmatched. For this clone: The target antigen is unknown.

The chain carries TRBV5-1 and TRBJ2-7; 7 nucleotides match TRBD2. This sequence was found in a woman in her forties in good health. Some clones in this sample may be carry-over from other donors' samples. Material: PBMCs. The CDR3 bases are TGCGCCAGCAGCACCGGGACTACCCAAGAGAGAGGCGAGCAGTACTTC. Amino acids: CASSTGTTQERGEQYF.